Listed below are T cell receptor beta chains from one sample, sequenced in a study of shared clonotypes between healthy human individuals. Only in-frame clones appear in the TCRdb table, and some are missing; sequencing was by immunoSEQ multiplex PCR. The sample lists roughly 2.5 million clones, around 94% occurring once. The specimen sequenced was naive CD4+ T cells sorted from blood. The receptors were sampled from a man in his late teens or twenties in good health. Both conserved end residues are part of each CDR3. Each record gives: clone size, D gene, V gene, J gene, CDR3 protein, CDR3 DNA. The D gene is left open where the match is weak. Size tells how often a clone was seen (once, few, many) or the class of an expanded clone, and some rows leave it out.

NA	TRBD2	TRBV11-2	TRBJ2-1	CASSLTSGLSYNEQFF	TGTGCCAGCAGCTTAACTAGCGGGTTATCCTACAATGAGCAGTTCTTC
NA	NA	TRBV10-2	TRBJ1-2	CASSEFFSRNLQLSDTF	TGCGCCAGCAGTGAGTTTTTTTCCCGAAATCTGCAGTTAAGTGACACCTTC
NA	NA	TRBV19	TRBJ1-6	CASSTRTGSSYNSPLHF	TGTGCCAGTAGTACGAGGACGGGGAGCTCCTATAATTCACCCCTCCACTTT
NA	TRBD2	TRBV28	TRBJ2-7	CASWPGRGASSEQYF	TGTGCCAGCTGGCCGGGGAGGGGAGCGTCGAGCGAGCAGTACTTC
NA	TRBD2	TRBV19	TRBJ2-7	CASSSGTSSYEQYF	TGTGCCAGTAGCTCCGGGACTAGCTCCTACGAGCAGTACTTC
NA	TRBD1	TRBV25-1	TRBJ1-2	CASSEAGTDKLYGYTF	TGTGCCAGCAGTGAGGCCGGGACAGATAAATTATATGGCTACACCTTC
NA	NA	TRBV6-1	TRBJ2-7	CASKRGQGGTYEQYF	TGTGCCAGCAAGAGGGGGCAGGGGGGTACCTACGAGCAGTACTTC
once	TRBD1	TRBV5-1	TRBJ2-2	CASSQRTGGTGELFF	TGCGCCAGCAGCCAGAGAACAGGGGGTACCGGGGAGCTGTTTTTT
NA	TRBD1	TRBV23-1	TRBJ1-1	CASSQETGINTEAFF	TGCGCCAGCAGTCAGGAGACAGGGATTAACACTGAAGCTTTCTTT
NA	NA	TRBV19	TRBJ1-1	CASSITGNTEAFF	TGTGCCAGTAGTATTACAGGGAACACTGAAGCTTTCTTT
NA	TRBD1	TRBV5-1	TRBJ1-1	CASSFGQGENTEAFF	TGCGCCAGCAGCTTCGGACAGGGAGAGAACACTGAAGCTTTCTTT
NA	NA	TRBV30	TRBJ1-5	CAWSAAGRNQPQHF	TGTGCCTGGAGCGCTGCGGGGCGCAATCAGCCCCAGCATTTT
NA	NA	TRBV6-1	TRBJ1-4	CASSELGTSNEKLFF	TGTGCCAGCAGTGAGCTGGGGACATCAAATGAAAAACTGTTTTTT
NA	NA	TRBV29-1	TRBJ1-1	CSVEGVAEGTEAFF	TGCAGCGTTGAGGGTGTTGCCGAGGGCACTGAAGCTTTCTTT
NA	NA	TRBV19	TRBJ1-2	CASSTSRWQGYTF	TGTGCCAGTAGTACGTCCCGCTGGCAGGGCTACACCTTC
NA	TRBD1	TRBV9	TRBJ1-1	CASSVSGQKNTEAFF	TGTGCCAGCAGCGTGTCGGGACAGAAGAACACTGAAGCTTTCTTT
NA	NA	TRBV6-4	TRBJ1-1	CASSPTRAHPVLNTEAFF	TGTGCCAGCAGCCCGACTCGGGCACACCCGGTCTTAAACACTGAAGCTTTCTTT
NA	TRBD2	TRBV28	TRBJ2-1	CASSPNPWTSGGAHEQFF	TGTGCCAGCAGTCCCAACCCCTGGACTAGCGGGGGGGCCCATGAGCAGTTCTTC
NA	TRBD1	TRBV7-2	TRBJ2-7	CASLAGTGTYEQYF	TGTGCCAGCTTAGCCGGGACAGGGACCTACGAGCAGTACTTC
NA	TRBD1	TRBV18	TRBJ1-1	CASSPPAQGARAFF	TGTGCCAGCTCACCACCGGCACAGGGGGCGAGAGCTTTCTTT
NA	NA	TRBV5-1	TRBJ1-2	CASRDGDYLYGYTF	TGCGCCAGCAGGGACGGCGATTACCTCTATGGCTACACCTTC
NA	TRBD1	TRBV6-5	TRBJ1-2	CASSTTGQGYYGYTF	TGTGCCAGCAGTACTACTGGACAGGGGTACTATGGCTACACCTTC
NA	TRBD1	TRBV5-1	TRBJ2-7	CASSLSSGTAYEQYF	TGCGCCAGCAGCTTGTCCTCCGGGACAGCCTACGAGCAGTACTTC
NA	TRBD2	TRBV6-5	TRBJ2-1	CASRELAPSRNEQFF	TGTGCCAGCAGGGAACTAGCGCCGTCCCGCAATGAGCAGTTCTTC
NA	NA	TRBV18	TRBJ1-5	CASSPRSLVDGQPQHF	TGTGCCAGCTCACCACGTTCCTTGGTTGATGGTCAGCCCCAGCATTTT
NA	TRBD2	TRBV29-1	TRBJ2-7	CSVRTSSYEQYF	TGCAGCGTTCGGACTAGCTCCTACGAGCAGTACTTC
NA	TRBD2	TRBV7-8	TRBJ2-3	CASSSAFTSVTDTQYF	TGTGCCAGCAGCTCAGCCTTTACTAGCGTGACAGATACGCAGTATTTT
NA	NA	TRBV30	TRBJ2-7	CAWSSTGSYEQYF	TGTGCCTGGAGCTCTACAGGGAGCTACGAGCAGTACTTC
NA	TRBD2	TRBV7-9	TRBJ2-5	CASSLARLAGETQYF	TGTGCCAGCAGCTTAGCGCGACTAGCGGGAGAGACCCAGTACTTC
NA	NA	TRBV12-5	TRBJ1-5	CASGLERGGNQPQHF	TGTGCTAGTGGTTTAGAAAGGGGGGGCAATCAGCCCCAGCATTTT
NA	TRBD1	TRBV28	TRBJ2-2	CASSTGTAYFGSNTGELFF	TGTGCCAGCAGTACTGGGACAGCCTACTTCGGATCGAACACCGGGGAGCTGTTTTTT
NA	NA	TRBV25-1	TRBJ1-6	CASTLGRGPSPLHF	TGTGCCAGCACCCTGGGGCGGGGGCCTTCACCCCTCCACTTT